The 12 T cell receptor beta chains below come from one sample, sequenced in a study of cytomegalovirus exposure and HLA in healthy donors. Sequencing was performed with immunoSEQ multiplex PCR; in TCRdb, only in-frame clones are kept and a portion is missing. Found here are over 250,000 clones, 80% to 90% of them singletons; the top ten hold about 1%. Sequenced: PBMCs. These receptor sequences come from a young woman in good health and CMV-seronegative.

J is TRBJ1-1 and V is TRBV30; D is possibly TRBD1 (5 bases). CDR3 length equals 13 residues. From germline, CDR1 is GTSNPN and CDR2 SVGIG (reference sequence). The V and J ends lost 0 bases and 3 bases respectively, with 8 bases between them. The CDR3 DNA sequence: TGTGCCTGGAGTGTCGGAGGGGACACTGAAGCTTTCTTT. Translation: CAWSVGGDTEAFF.

The rearrangement links TRBV30 to TRBJ2-3, with 10 bases that match TRBD2. Germline values: CDR1 GTSNPN, CDR2 SVGIG (reference sequence). CDR3 length equals 14 residues. Trimming at V came to 8 bases and at J to 1 base, leaving 6 bases not matched to a gene. Here the CDR3 reads CARTLAGGTDTQYF. CDR3 DNA sequence: TGTGCCCGCACTCTAGCGGGGGGCACAGATACGCAGTATTTT. Complete variable domain (other parts from reference TRBV30 and TRBJ2-3): SQTIHQWPATLVQPVGSPLSLECTVEGTSNPNLYWYRQAAGRGLQLLFYSVGIGQISSEVPQNLSASRPQDRQFILSSKKLLLSDSGFYLCARTLAGGTDTQYFGPGTRLTVL.

This clone came up a few times. The V gene is TRBV6-5, the J gene TRBJ1-2, with D possibly matching TRBD1 (5 bases). The CDR3 is 13 residues long. V lost 4 bases and J lost 0, with 6 bases in between. Germline loops: CDR1 MNHEY, CDR2 SVGAGI. The DNA for the CDR3 is TGTGCCAGCAGTTCGGGGGCTAACTATGGCTACACCTTC. Protein product: CASSSGANYGYTF.

The chain couples TRBV7-6 to TRBJ1-3; D is ambiguous. V lost 5 bases and J 3 bases, leaving 14 bases between the germline ends. The CDR3 is made up of 15 amino acids. In germline, CDR1 is SGHVS, CDR2 FNYEAQ. CDR3 in amino acids: CASSRLGQNGNTIYF. The CDR3 region has the DNA TGTGCCAGCAGCCGATTGGGCCAGAATGGAAACACCATATATTTT.

V and J are TRBV6-5 and TRBJ1-4; 8 bases are shared with TRBD1. CDR3 length equals 15 residues. V was pared by 5 bases and J by 7 bases, with 9 bases of the junction left unmatched. CDR1 is MNHEY, CDR2 SVGAGI, per germline. The CDR3 DNA sequence: TGTGCCAGCAGTAACGTCCCGGGACAGGTTGAAAAACTGTTTTTT. Encoded protein: CASSNVPGQVEKLFF.

This chain uses TRBV30 with TRBJ2-5; TRBD2 matches at 11 bases. Germline lookup yields CDR1 GTSNPN and CDR2 SVGIG (reference sequence). After removal of 2 bases from V and 1 base from J, the junction contained 3 bases not matched to a gene. This CDR3 has 15 amino acids. CDR3 nucleotides: TGTGCCTGGAGTCCCGGGACTAGCGGCCAAGAGACCCAGTACTTC. Protein sequence: CAWSPGTSGQETQYF.

This clone was observed a few times. The chain combines TRBV28 with TRBJ1-1; 8 bases are shared with TRBD1. Looked up from germline, CDR1 is MDHEN and CDR2 is SYDVKM. The J segment lost 6 bases and the V segment lost 6 bases, leaving 6 bases of the junction unmatched. CDR3 length: 13 residues. The CDR3 coding sequence is TGTGCCAGCAGACCCGGACAGGGCTCTGAAGCTTTCTTT. This encodes CASRPGQGSEAFF.

The chain recombines TRBV7-8 with TRBJ1-1; possible D gene TRBD1, 6 bases. This CDR3 comprises 15 residues. Germline-derived CDR1 and CDR2 are SGHVS and FQNEAQ. V was pared by 5 bases and J by 5 bases, with 18 bases between. As DNA, the CDR3 is TGTGCCAGCAGCCTGGGACACCCGAGAAAGACTGAAGCTTTCTTT. Its translation is CASSLGHPRKTEAFF.

This chain joins TRBV7-6 and TRBJ2-1; perhaps TRBD2 as D (6 bases). With 5 bases removed from V and 10 bases from J, the gap between germline ends came to 18 bases. The CDR3 is made up of 14 amino acids. Germline-derived CDR1 and CDR2 are SGHVS and FNYEAQ. The DNA of the CDR3 is TGTGCCAGCAGCCCGGAGTGGCGGGACCCCGAGCAGTTCTTC. It translates to CASSPEWRDPEQFF.

The rearrangement links TRBV25-1 to TRBJ1-2; TRBD1 matches 7 bases. V was clipped by 3 bases and J by 4 bases; unmatched bases: 8. Germline V gene lookup returns CDR1 MGHDK and CDR2 SYGVNS. This CDR3 has 15 residues. Here the CDR3 DNA reads TGTGCCAGCAGTGACTTAACAGGGGACTCCTATGGCTACACCTTC. As protein: CASSDLTGDSYGYTF.

V gene TRBV7-6 combines with J gene TRBJ2-7; 8 positions agree with TRBD2. This CDR3 is built from 15 residues. V lost 5 bases to trimming and J lost 3 bases; unmatched junction nucleotides: 9. Looked up from germline, CDR1 is SGHVS and CDR2 is FNYEAQ. As DNA, the CDR3 is TGTGCCAGCAGCCCAGGACTAGCTTTGGGCTACGAGCAGTACTTC. Protein product: CASSPGLALGYEQYF.

This clone was seen only a few times. The chain couples TRBV2 to TRBJ1-1; perhaps TRBD1 as D (6 bases). This CDR3 spans 13 amino acids. Trimming left V 0 bases short and J 8 bases short, with 10 bases between. The germline CDR1 and CDR2 sequences are SNHLY and FYNNEI. The CDR3 nucleotides are TGTGCCAGCAGTGAAGCGATAGGGGGAGAAGCTTTCTTT. It yields the protein CASSEAIGGEAFF.